This T cell receptor (beta chain) appears in the sequencing data of a study of CD8 T cell repertoires and HIV-1 epitope variants. As for the study in general: Tested: three Gag epitope families, Nef HW9 and YT9. Cultures ran 10 days, with IL-2, IL-7 and IL-15 added on days 3 and 7.

The germline V gene has CDR1 MNHEY and CDR2 SMNVEV (reference sequence). V gave up 3 bases and J gave up 2 bases, with 11 bases separating them. CDR3 length: 15 amino acids. Sequenced by immunoSEQ multiplex PCR; TCRdb stores in-frame clones only, minus some. Of 5,000 to 6,500 clones listed, about 64% are singletons. Worth noting for this clone: The antigen is unknown.

This receptor was identified in a male donor with HIV. The chain couples TRBV27 to TRBJ2-1; D is unresolved. The sample comprised cultured CD8+ T cells derived from PBMCs. The CDR3 coding sequence is TGTGCCAGCAGTTTTGGGGAAAGTACCTACAATGAGCAGTTCTTC. The encoded protein is CASSFGESTYNEQFF.